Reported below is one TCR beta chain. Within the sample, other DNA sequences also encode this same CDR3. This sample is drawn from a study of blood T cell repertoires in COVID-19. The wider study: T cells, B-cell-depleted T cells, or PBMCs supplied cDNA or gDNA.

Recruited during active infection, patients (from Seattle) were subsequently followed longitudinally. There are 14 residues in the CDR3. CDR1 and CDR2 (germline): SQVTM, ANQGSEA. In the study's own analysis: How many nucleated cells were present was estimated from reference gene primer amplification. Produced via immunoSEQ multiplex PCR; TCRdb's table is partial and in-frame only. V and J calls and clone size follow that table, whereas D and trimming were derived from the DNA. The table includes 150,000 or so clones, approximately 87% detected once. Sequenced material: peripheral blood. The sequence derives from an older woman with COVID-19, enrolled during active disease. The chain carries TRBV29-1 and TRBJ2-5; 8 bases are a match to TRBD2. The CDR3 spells CRVGGRGGAETQYF. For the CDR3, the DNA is TGCCGGGTTGGGGGCCGGGGGGGGGCCGAGACCCAGTACTTC.